The 7 T cell receptor beta chains below come from one sample, sequenced in a study of T cell responses to AZD1222 COVID-19 vaccine. The repertoire was sequenced with immunoSEQ multiplex PCR; TCRdb's copy has only in-frame clones and lacks some. The table lists 95,000 to 100,000 clones, 86% of them singletons, with roughly 1.4% in the top ten. Source: peripheral blood, taken on day 0 of AZD1222 vaccination. The receptors here all came from an adult in good health.

The chain employs TRBV11-2 and TRBJ1-1; D is undetermined. The V end lost 1 base, the J end lost 1 base, and 13 bases lay between the germline ends. Germline V gene lookup returns CDR1 SGHAT and CDR2 FQNNGV. This CDR3 is 16 amino acids long. CDR3 DNA: TGTGCCAGCAGCTTAGCTGCCGCCCTCGGGAACACTGAAGCTTTCTTT. Protein product: CASSLAAALGNTEAFF.

V and J are TRBV19 and TRBJ1-5; 8 nucleotides align to TRBD1. This CDR3 is 14 amino acids long. V lost 4 bases to trimming and J lost 1 base; unmatched junction nucleotides: 0. Germline V gene data show CDR1 as LNHDA and CDR2 as SQIVND (reference sequence). The CDR3 coding sequence is TGTGCCAGTAGTAGGACAGGGAGCAATCAGCCCCAGCATTTT. The encoded protein is CASSRTGSNQPQHF.

This clone has only one observation. The V call is TRBV2, the J call TRBJ1-5; D might be TRBD1 (6 bases). Germline CDR1 and CDR2: SNHLY and FYNNEI. The V and J ends lost 7 bases and 0 bases respectively, with 16 bases between them. The CDR3 totals 16 residues. Here the CDR3 reads CASTHRENFSNQPQHF. The CDR3 DNA reads as TGTGCCAGCACACACAGGGAGAACTTTAGCAATCAGCCCCAGCATTTT.

This chain uses TRBV29-1 with TRBJ2-2; 7 positions agree with TRBD1. Losses at the gene ends were 7 bases for V and 8 bases for J; bases not matched to a gene: 7. The length of the CDR3 is 12 residues. Germline V CDR1 and CDR2: SQVTM, ANQGSEA. The DNA for the CDR3 is TGCAGCGCGTTAACAGGGGCAGGGGAGCTGTTTTTT. Its translation: CSALTGAGELFF.

V is TRBV7-9 and J is TRBJ2-7; a possible D gene is TRBD2 (5 bases). Germline values: CDR1 SEHNR, CDR2 FQNEAQ (reference sequence). The length of the CDR3 is 12 residues. V was trimmed by 3 bases and J by 3 bases, leaving 6 bases between them. The CDR3 region is CASSFGVYEQYF. The CDR3 nucleotides are TGTGCCAGCAGCTTCGGGGTCTACGAGCAGTACTTC.

A few counts support this clone. The J gene is TRBJ1-2, the V gene TRBV7-2; D unresolved. The germline CDR1 and CDR2 sequences are SGHTA and FQGNSA. CDR3 length: 14 residues. V shed 0 bases and J shed 11 bases, with 16 bases lying between them. In nucleotides, the CDR3 is TGTGCCAGCAGCTTAGCAGGGAGTAGGAGCCGTTACACCTTC. This sequence encodes CASSLAGSRSRYTF.

The chain combines TRBV5-1 with TRBJ2-6; 11 positions agree with TRBD2. V was pared by 6 bases and J by 0 bases, with 2 bases of the junction left unmatched. Per germline, CDR1 SGHRS and CDR2 YFSETQ. The CDR3 runs to 16 residues. The CDR3 reads CASMGLAVSGANVLTF. The CDR3 region has the DNA TGCGCCAGCATGGGACTAGCGGTCTCTGGGGCCAACGTCCTGACTTTC.